Included here is one T cell receptor (beta chain) sequence, with context. The participants were between roughly 18 and 100 years old and came from some 25 US areas. The sample comes from a study of blood T cell repertoires in COVID-19. At the level of the study: There were acute and convalescent COVID-19 samples, and they came from the United States, Italy and Spain. Sample material is recorded as cDNA or gDNA derived from T cells, B-cell-depleted T cells, or PBMCs.

CDR1 and CDR2 from the germline V gene are SGDLS and YYNGEE. This CDR3 has 15 amino acids. Trimming shortened V by 2 bases and J by 0 bases, and 11 bases separated the two germline ends. Original data processing: Using reference gene primer amplification, nucleated cell counts were estimated. This table comes from immunoSEQ multiplex PCR, and its TCRdb copy is limited to in-frame clones, with some not included. That table supplies the V and J calls and clone size; D and trimming were determined from the DNA. Of more than 400,000 clones in the sample, 90% were seen once. The TCR was taken from a man aged 18 to 30 who had recovered from COVID-19. Sequencing was carried out using PBMCs or T cells enriched from blood (not recorded which). The chain has TRBV9 and TRBJ1-1; D is possibly TRBD1 (6 bases). The CDR3 DNA reads as TGTGCCAGCAGCGTGGGGGCTTCTATGAACACTGAAGCTTTCTTT. Translated: CASSVGASMNTEAFF.